This T cell receptor beta chain was identified in a study of sequential checkpoint blockade in melanoma. The wider study: Randomization was 1:1 between first-line nivolumab→ipilimumab and ipilimumab→nivolumab. After both sequences, patients received maintenance nivolumab.

Trimming removed 5 bases at V and 1 base at J, with 20 bases between. The V gene's germline CDR1 is MDHEN and CDR2 SYDVKM. This CDR3 contains 17 residues. Assay: immunoSEQ multiplex PCR; the TCRdb copy retains only in-frame clones and omits some. This sample has under 20,000 clones, with roughly 66% found just once. Treatment meaning: randomized to nivolumab then ipilimumab (arm A) or the reverse (arm B). This sequence originates from a human donor with melanoma. V and J are TRBV28 and TRBJ1-2, with a tentative D call TRBD1 (6 bases). The sample was CD8+ T cells sorted from blood (inferred from file names), taken from a patient given nivolumab and ipilimumab in sequence. CDR3 protein: CASSLETGAEYNYGYTF. CDR3 sequence (DNA): TGTGCCAGCAGTCTCGAGACAGGAGCTGAATATAACTATGGCTACACCTTC.